This T cell receptor (beta chain) was identified in a study of control samples from healthy donors and cancer patients. Method: immunoSEQ multiplex PCR; TCRdb's copy keeps in-frame clones and lacks some. Of around 120,000 clones in the sample, over 90% are singletons; the top ten hold 2.6%. Trimming took 3 bases from V and 5 from J, leaving 13 bases between them. The CDR3 is 14 residues long. CDR1 LNHDA and CDR2 SQIVND come from the germline V gene (reference sequence). The receptor was isolated from a young man in good health. The rearrangement joins TRBV19 to TRBJ1-1; D gene unclear. The sequencing sample was made of blood. CDR3 in amino acids: CASSMGTPRTEAFF. In DNA, the CDR3 is TGTGCCAGTAGTATGGGCACCCCGAGGACTGAAGCTTTCTTT. The variable domain in full, with the rest retrieved from reference TRBV19 and TRBJ1-1, is DGGITQSPKYLFRKEGQNVTLSCEQNLNHDAMYWYRQDPGQGLRLIYYSQIVNDFQKGDIAEGYSVSREKKESFPLTVTSAQKNPTAFYLCASSMGTPRTEAFFGQGTRLTVV.